This T cell receptor beta chain was sequenced for a study of shared clonotypes between healthy human individuals. General observations from the study: Sample collection involved blood only; tissue repertoires are likely different.

Sequencing was performed on unsorted PBMC DNA using ten immunoSEQ deep assay plates. Profiled with immunoSEQ multiplex PCR; TCRdb holds only in-frame clones, not every one. In the table there are about 510,000 clones, 75% to 85% of which are singletons. To note about this clone: What it binds is not known.

This CDR3 has 15 amino acids. J lost 2 bases, V lost 0 bases, and 4 bases had no gene match. CDR1 and CDR2 (germline): GTSNPN, SVGIG (reference sequence). The receptor comes from a woman aged 40 to 55 in good health. Some clones in this sample may be carry-over from other donors' samples. Sequenced material: PBMCs. The genes are TRBV30 and TRBJ2-4, with TRBD2 matching over 7 bases. CDR3 bases: TGTGCCTGGAGTGTACCAGCGGGACCCAAAAACATTCAGTACTTC. It encodes CAWSVPAGPKNIQYF.